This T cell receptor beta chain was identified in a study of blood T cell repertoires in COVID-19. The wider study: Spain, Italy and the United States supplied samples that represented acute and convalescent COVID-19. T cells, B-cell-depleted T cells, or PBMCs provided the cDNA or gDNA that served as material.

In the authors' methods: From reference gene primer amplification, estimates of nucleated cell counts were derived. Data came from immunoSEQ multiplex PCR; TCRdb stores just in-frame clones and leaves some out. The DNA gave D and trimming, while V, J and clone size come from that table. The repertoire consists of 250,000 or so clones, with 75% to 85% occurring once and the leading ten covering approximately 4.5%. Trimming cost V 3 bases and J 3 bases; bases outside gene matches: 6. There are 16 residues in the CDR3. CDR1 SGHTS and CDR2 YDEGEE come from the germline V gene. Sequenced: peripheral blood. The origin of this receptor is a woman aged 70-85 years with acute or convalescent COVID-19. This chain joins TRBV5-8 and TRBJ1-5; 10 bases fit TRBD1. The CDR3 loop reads CASSSGTGAYNQPQHF. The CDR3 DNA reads TGTGCCAGCAGCTCCGGGACAGGGGCGTACAATCAGCCCCAGCATTTT.